This TCR beta chain emerged from a study of blood T cell repertoires in COVID-19. The wider study: Acute and convalescent COVID-19 samples came from the United States, Italy and Spain. T cells, B-cell-depleted T cells, or PBMCs provided the cDNA or gDNA that served as material.

Authors' processing steps: Using reference gene primer amplification, nucleated cell counts were estimated. The repertoire was sequenced with immunoSEQ multiplex PCR; TCRdb's copy has only in-frame clones and lacks some. Clonal size and the V and J genes are those of that table, whereas D and trimming came from the DNA. The profile covers 140,000 to 150,000 clones, with more than 70% appearing a single time and 2% to 2.5% taken by the ten largest. Trimming pared 4 bases from V and 7 bases from J, leaving 20 bases between. Germline V gives CDR1 LGHDT, CDR2 YNNKEL (reference sequence). CDR3 length equals 16 residues.

The chain couples TRBV3-1 (or the pseudogene TRBV3-2) to TRBJ1-3; possibly TRBD1 for D (6 bases). Sequenced sample: peripheral blood. This clonotype was sampled from a human donor in a cohort sampled during active COVID-19. The CDR3 sequence: CASSPTPWTAGNTIYF. The CDR3 nucleotides are TGTGCCAGCAGCCCTACACCATGGACAGCAGGCAACACCATATATTTT.